This T cell receptor beta chain was identified in a study of OX40 agonist ivuxolimab in advanced cancers. Background for the entire study: Ivuxolimab was a fully human IgG2 agonistic monoclonal antibody targeting the costimulatory receptor OX40 (CD134). Intravenous ivuxolimab was administered to patients every 2 weeks at six dose levels: 0.01, 0.1, 0.3, 1.5, 3 and 10 mg/kg. Of the roughly 54 patients in dose escalation, approximately 20 had hepatocellular carcinoma, approximately 15 had melanoma, 9 had renal cell carcinoma and 9 had head and neck cancer. In the dose-escalation cohort, approximately 82% of patients were male, and the mean age was roughly 60 years, with a range of about 23 to 90. Patients were allowed to have had prior anti-PD-1, anti-PD-L1 or anti-CTLA-4 therapy, and roughly 40% of the dose-escalation patients had been treated with checkpoint inhibitors. Partial responses were achieved by three dose-escalation patients, of whom one had hepatocellular carcinoma and two had cutaneous melanoma. The point of sequencing TCRbeta in the periphery was to test whether ivuxolimab changed TCR sequence diversity and drove clonal T-cell expansion. The paper describes the monotherapy dose-escalation part (N = 52 patients) of the phase I trial of ivuxolimab. Overall study outcomes, separate from this receptor: Low levels of normalized T-cell clonal expansion were also seen in some nonresponding patients. At doses of 0.1 to 3.0 mg/kg, clonal expansion of both CD4+ and CD8+ T cells in blood was seen between baseline and week 6. The antigen specificity of the peripheral T cells that underwent clonal expansion was not determined. In the 0.1-3.0 mg/kg groups, partial responders were among the patients with the lowest normalized peripheral clonal expansion, particularly in CD8+ T cells. After ivuxolimab, expanded clones were on average more numerous among CD8+ T cells than among CD4+ T cells.

The trial excluded patients who had a history of autoimmune disease or who were on systemic immunosuppression. Peripheral blood for TCR sequencing was collected from all dose cohorts at baseline, on cycle 4 day 1, and on cycle 7 day 1. The samples were taken from a phase I, first-in-human, multicenter, open-label dose-escalation trial of ivuxolimab. The trial enrolled adults with locally advanced or metastatic head and neck squamous cell, hepatocellular, melanoma or renal cell carcinoma. Before TCR sequencing, CD4+ T cells and CD8+ T cells were sorted from peripheral blood as separate populations. Genomic DNA was isolated from the sorted cells so that the TCRbeta CDR3 region could be sequenced. The immunoSEQ Assay was used for sequencing of TCRbeta CDR3 regions. TCRdb mirrors the immuneACCESS table, restricted to in-frame sequences. Some clones are absent from its copies; in checked studies, under half trace to an unresolved V gene, and the reason for the others is unknown. This sample has 72,000 or so clones in its table, and 70% to 90% of those were observed once. About 0.9% of the sample comes from the top ten.

Reading from cysteine to phenylalanine, the CDR3 counts 15 amino acids. Left in the record is the CDR3 DNA by itself, 45 bases read in frame from the first base. The CDR1 and CDR2 encoded by the germline V gene are SGHRS and YFSETQ. V is clipped by 0 bases and J by 0 bases, and the sequence between their germline boundaries is 6 bases long. As regards this clone: Its antigen is unknown. Base qualities are not recorded, but no much larger clone differs from it by a single base.

The TCR sequence derives from an adult with an advanced solid tumor such as melanoma, head and neck, liver or kidney cancer. The chain links TRBV5-1 with TRBJ1-4; the D gene remains uncertain. Source: CD4+ or CD8+ T cells sorted from blood, taken in a trial of the OX40 agonist ivuxolimab. The bases are TGCGCCAGCAGCTTGGACTGGGCAACTAATGAAAAACTGTTTTTT. This sequence encodes CASSLDWATNEKLFF.